The text below deals with one T cell receptor beta chain. The antigen is undetermined. The data derive from a study of OX40 agonist ivuxolimab in advanced cancers. The wider study: The mean age was approximately 56 years, ranging from roughly 23 to 79, with around four fifths of participants male. Study-level points and caveats: On average, CD8+ T cells had more expanded clones than CD4+.

Exclusion of a patient followed from autoimmune disease history or systemic immunosuppression. Sequencing was performed with immunoSEQ multiplex PCR; in TCRdb, only in-frame clones are kept and a portion is missing. Among about 19,000 clones listed, approximately 91% were seen once. The V gene's germline CDR1 is LGHNA and CDR2 YSLEER. J was trimmed by 6 bases and V by 0 bases; bases with no gene match: 3. The CDR3 loop spans 15 amino acids. Source: CD4+ or CD8+ T cells sorted from blood, taken in a trial of the OX40 agonist ivuxolimab. The rearrangement uses TRBV4-3 and TRBJ2-1; 9 nucleotides agree with TRBD2. The TCR sequence derives from an adult with an advanced solid tumor such as melanoma, head and neck, liver or kidney cancer. Here the CDR3 DNA reads TGCGCCAGCAGCCAAGATTTGCGGGAGGGCAATGAGCAGTTCTTC. Its protein is CASSQDLREGNEQFF.